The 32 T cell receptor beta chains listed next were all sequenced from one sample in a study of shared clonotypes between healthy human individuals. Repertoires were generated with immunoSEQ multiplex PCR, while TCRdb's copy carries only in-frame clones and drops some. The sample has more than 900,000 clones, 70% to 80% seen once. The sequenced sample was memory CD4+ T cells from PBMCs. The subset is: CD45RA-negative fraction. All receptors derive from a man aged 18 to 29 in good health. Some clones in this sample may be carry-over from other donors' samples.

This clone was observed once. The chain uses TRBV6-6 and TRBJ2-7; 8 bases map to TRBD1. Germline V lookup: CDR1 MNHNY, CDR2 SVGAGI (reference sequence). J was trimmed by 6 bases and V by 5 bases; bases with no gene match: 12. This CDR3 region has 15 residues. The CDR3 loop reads CASSENIGQGPEQYF. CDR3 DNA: TGTGCCAGCAGTGAGAACATCGGACAGGGACCCGAGCAGTACTTC.

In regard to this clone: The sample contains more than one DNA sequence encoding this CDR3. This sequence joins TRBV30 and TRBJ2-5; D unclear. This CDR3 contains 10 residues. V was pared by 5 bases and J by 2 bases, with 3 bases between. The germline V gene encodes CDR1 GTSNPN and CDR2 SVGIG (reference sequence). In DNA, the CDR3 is TGTGCCTGGGGTCAAGAGACCCAGTACTTC. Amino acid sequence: CAWGQETQYF.

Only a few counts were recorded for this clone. CDR3: CASGRGGTEAFF. The CDR3 DNA follows: TGTGCCAGCGGCCGGGGTGGCACTGAAGCTTTCTTT. This rearrangement joins TRBV28 to TRBJ1-1; D ambiguous. With 8 bases removed from V and 4 bases from J, the gap between germline ends came to 11 bases. The germline gives CDR1 MDHEN, CDR2 SYDVKM. The CDR3 covers 12 residues.

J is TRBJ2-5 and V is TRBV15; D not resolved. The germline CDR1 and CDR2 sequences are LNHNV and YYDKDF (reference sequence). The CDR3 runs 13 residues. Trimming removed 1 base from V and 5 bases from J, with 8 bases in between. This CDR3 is CATSRGVQETQYF. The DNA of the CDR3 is TGTGCCACCAGCAGAGGCGTACAGGAGACCCAGTACTTC.

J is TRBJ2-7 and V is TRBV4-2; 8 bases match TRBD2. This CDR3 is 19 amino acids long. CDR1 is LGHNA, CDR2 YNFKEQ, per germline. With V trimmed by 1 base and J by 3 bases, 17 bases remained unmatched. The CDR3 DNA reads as TGTGCCAGCAGCCAAGCCAGCGGGAGTTTAAGTTTATTGGGCTACGAGCAGTACTTC. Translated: CASSQASGSLSLLGYEQYF.

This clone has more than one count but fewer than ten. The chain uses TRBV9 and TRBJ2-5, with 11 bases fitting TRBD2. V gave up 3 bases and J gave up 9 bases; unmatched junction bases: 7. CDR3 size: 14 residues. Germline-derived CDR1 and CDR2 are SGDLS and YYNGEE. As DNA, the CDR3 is TGTGCCAGCAGCGCAACTAGCGGGAGTGGGTCCCAGTACTTC. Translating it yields CASSATSGSGSQYF.

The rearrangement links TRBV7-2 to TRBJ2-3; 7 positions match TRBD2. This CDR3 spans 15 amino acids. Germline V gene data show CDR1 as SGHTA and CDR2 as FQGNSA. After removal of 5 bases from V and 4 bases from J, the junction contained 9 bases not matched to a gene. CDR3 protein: CASSPWGGSPDTQYF. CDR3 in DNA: TGTGCCAGCAGCCCTTGGGGCGGGAGCCCAGATACGCAGTATTTT.

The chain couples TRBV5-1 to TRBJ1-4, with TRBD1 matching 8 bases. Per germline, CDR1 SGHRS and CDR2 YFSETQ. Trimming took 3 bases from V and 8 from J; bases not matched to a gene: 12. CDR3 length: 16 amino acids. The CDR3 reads CASSSGTTGGREKLFF. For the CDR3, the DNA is TGCGCCAGCAGCTCGGGAACCACAGGGGGGCGGGAAAAACTGTTTTTT.

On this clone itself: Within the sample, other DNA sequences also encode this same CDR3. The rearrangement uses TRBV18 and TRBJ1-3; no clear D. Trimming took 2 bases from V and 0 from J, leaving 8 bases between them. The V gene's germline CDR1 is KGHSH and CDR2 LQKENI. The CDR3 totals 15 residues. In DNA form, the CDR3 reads TGTGCCAGCTCACCAGGGCAGAGCTCTGGAAACACCATATATTTT. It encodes CASSPGQSSGNTIYF. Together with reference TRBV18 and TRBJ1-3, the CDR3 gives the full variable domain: NAGVMQNPRHLVRRRGQEARLRCSPMKGHSHVYWYRQLPEEGLKFMVYLQKENIIDESGMPKERFSAEFPKEGPSILRIQQVVRGDSAAYFCASSPGQSSGNTIYFGEGSWLTVV.

The CDR3 DNA reads as TGTGCCAGCACTTCTGTGAGCACCGGGGAGCTGTTTTTT. Translated: CASTSVSTGELFF. The genes are TRBV2 and TRBJ2-2; no reliable D call. CDR1 SNHLY and CDR2 FYNNEI come from the germline V gene. The CDR3 consists of 13 residues. Trimming removed 7 bases at V and 4 bases at J, with 10 bases between.

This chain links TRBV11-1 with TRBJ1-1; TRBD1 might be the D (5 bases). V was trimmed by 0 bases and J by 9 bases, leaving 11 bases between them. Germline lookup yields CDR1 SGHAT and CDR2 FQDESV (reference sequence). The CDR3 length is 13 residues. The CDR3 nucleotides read TGTGCCAGCAGCTTAGCGCGGGGGGATCAAGCTTTCTTT. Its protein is CASSLARGDQAFF.

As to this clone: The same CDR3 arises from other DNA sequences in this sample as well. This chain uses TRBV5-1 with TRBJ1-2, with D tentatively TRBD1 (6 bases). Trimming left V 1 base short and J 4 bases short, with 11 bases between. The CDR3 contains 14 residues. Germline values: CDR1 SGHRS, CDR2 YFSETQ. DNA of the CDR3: TGCGCCAGCAGCTTGAACAGGGTTGGCTATGGCTACACCTTC. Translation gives CASSLNRVGYGYTF.

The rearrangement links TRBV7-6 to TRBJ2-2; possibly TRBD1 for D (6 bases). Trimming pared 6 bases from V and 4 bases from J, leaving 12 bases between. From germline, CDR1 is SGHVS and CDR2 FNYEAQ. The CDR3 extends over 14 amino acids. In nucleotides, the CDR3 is TGTGCCAGCAGTGGGGGCATAAGCACCGGGGAGCTGTTTTTT. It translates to CASSGGISTGELFF.

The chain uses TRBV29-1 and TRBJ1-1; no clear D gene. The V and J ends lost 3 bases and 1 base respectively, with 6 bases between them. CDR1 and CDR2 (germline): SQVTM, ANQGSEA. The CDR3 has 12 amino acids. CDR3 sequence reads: CSVDPQNTEAFF. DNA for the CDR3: TGCAGCGTTGACCCACAGAACACTGAAGCTTTCTTT.

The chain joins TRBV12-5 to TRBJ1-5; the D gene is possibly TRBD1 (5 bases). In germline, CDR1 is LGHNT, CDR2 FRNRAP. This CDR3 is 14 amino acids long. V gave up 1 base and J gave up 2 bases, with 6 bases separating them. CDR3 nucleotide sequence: TGTGCTAGTGGTTTGGAAGGGGGCAATCAGCCCCAGCATTTT. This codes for CASGLEGGNQPQHF.

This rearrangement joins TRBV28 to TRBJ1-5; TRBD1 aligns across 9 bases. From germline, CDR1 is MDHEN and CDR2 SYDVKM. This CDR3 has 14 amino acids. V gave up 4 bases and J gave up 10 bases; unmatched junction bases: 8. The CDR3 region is CASSSGTGYTPQHF. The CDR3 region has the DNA TGTGCCAGCAGTTCCGGGACAGGGTATACACCCCAGCATTTT.

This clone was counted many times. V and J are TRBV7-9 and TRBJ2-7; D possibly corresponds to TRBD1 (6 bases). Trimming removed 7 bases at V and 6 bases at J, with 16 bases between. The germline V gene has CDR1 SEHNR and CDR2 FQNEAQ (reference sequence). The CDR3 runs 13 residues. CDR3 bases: TGTGCCAGCATCCGAGAGGGGGTGGGCGAGCAGTACTTC. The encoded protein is CASIREGVGEQYF.

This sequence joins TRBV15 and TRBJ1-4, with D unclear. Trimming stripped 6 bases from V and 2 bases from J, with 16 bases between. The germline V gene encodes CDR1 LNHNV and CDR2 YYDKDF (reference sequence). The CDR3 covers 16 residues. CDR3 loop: CATSKDWTRTNEKLFF. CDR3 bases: TGTGCCACCAGTAAAGATTGGACCCGGACTAATGAAAAACTGTTTTTT.

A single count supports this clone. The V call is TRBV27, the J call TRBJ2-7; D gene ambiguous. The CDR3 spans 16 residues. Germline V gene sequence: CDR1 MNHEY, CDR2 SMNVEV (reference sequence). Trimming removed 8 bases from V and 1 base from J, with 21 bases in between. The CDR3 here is CASHSLVDPSSYEQYF. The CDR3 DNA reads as TGTGCCAGCCACTCCTTGGTGGATCCGAGTTCCTACGAGCAGTACTTC.

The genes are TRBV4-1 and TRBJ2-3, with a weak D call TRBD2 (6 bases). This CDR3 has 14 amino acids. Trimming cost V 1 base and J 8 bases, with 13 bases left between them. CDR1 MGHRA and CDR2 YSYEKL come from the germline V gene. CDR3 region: CASSQGEMGGTQYF. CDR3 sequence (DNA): TGCGCCAGCAGCCAAGGGGAAATGGGGGGTACGCAGTATTTT.

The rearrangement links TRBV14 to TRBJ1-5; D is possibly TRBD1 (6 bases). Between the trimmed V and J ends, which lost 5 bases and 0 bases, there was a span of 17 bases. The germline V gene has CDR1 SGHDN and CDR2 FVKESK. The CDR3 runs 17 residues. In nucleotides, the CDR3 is TGTGCCAGCAGCTACCTCGACAGGAGCTATAGCAATCAGCCCCAGCATTTT. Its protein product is CASSYLDRSYSNQPQHF.

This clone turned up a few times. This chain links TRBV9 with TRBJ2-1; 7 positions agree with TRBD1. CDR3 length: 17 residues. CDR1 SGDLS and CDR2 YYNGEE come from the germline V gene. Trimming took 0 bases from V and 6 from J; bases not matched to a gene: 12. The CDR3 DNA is TGTGCCAGCAGCGTAGCCTCTCCTCGGGACAGCTTCAATGAGCAGTTCTTC. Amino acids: CASSVASPRDSFNEQFF. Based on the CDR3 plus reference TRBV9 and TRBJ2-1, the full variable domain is DSGVTQTPKHLITATGQRVTLRCSPRSGDLSVYWYQQSLDQGLQFLIQYYNGEERAKGNILERFSAQQFPDLHSELNLSSLELGDSALYFCASSVASPRDSFNEQFFGPGTRLTVL.

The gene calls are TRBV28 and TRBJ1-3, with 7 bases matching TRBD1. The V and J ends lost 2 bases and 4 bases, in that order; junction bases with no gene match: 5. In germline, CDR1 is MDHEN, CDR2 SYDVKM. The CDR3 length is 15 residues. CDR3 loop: CASSLGRGWGNTIYF. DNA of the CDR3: TGTGCCAGCAGTTTAGGCAGGGGGTGGGGAAACACCATATATTTT.

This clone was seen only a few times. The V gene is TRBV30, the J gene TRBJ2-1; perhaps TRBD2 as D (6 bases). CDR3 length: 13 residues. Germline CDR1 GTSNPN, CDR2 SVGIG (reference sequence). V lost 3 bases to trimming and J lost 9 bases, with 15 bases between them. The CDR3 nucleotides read TGTGCCTGGAGGGCGGCTAGCGTGGGTGAGCAGTTCTTC. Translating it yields CAWRAASVGEQFF.

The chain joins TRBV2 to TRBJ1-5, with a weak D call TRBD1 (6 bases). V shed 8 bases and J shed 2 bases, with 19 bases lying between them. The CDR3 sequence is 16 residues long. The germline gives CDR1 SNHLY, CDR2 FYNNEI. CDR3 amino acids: CASGSRGASGNQPQHF. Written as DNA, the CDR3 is TGTGCCAGCGGGTCCCGGGGGGCCTCGGGCAATCAGCCCCAGCATTTT.

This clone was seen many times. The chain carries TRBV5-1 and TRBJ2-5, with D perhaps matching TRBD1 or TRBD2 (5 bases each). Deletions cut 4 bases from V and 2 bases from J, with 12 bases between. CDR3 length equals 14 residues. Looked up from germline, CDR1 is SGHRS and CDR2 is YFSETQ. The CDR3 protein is CASSLPGGQETQYF. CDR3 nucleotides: TGCGCCAGCAGCCTGCCTGGGGGACAAGAGACCCAGTACTTC. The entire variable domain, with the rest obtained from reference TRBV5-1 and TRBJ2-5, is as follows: KAGVTQTPRYLIKTRGQQVTLSCSPISGHRSVSWYQQTPGQGLQFLFEYFSETQRNKGNFPGRFSGRQFSNSRSEMNVSTLELGDSALYLCASSLPGGQETQYFGPGTRLLVL.

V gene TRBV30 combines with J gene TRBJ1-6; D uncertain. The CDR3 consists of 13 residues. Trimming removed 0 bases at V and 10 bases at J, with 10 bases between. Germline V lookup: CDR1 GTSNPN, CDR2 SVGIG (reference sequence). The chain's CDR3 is CAWSVRGGSPLHF. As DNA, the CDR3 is TGTGCCTGGAGTGTACGAGGAGGGTCACCCCTCCACTTT.

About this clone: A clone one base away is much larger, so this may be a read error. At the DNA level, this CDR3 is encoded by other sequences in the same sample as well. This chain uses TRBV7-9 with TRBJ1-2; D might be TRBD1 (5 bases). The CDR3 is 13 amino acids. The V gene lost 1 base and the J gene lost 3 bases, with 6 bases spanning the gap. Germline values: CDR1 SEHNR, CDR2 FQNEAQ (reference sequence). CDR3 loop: CASSLGGDYGYTF. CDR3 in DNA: TGTGCCAGCAGCTTAGGGGGGGACTATGGCTACACCTTC. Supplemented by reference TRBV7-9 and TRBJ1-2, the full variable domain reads DTGVSQNPRHKITKRGQNVTFRCDPISEHNRLYWYRQTLGQGPEFLTYFQNEAQLEKSRLLSDRFSAERPKGSFSTLEIQRTEQGDSAMYLCASSLGGDYGYTFGSGTRLTVV.

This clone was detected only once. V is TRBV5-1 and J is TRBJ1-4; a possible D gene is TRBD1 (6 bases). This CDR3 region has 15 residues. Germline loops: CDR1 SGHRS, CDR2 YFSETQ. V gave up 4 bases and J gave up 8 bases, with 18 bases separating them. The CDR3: CASSPEGGQPEKLFF. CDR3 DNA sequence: TGCGCCAGCAGCCCGGAGGGTGGACAGCCCGAAAAACTGTTTTTT.

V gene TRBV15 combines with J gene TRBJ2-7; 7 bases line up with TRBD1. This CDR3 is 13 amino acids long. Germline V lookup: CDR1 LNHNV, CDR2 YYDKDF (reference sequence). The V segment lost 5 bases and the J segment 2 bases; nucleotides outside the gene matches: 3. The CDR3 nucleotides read TGTGCCACCAGCGCAGGGACAGCCTACGAGCAGTACTTC. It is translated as CATSAGTAYEQYF.

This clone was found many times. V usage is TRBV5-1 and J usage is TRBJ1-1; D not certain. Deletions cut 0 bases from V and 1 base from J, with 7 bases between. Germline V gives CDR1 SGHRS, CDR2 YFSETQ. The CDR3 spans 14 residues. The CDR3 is CASSLGVANTEAFF. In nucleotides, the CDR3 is TGCGCCAGCAGCTTGGGGGTAGCGAACACTGAAGCTTTCTTT.

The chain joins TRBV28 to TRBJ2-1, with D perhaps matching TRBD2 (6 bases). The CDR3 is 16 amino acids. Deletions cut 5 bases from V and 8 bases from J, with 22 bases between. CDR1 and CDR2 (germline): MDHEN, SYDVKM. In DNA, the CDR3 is TGTGCCAGCAGTCCCTTACGACTAGTGGGGTTCGATGAGCAGTTCTTC. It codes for CASSPLRLVGFDEQFF.